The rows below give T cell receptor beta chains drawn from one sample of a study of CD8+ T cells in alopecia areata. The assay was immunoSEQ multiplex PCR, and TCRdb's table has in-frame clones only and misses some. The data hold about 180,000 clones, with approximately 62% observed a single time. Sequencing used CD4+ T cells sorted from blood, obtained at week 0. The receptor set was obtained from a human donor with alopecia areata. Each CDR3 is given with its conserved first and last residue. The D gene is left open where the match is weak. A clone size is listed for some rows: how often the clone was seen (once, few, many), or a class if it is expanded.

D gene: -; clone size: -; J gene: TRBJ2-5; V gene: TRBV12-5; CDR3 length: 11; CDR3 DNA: TGTGCTAGTGGGACTATAGGGACCCAGTACTTC; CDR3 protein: CASGTIGTQYF
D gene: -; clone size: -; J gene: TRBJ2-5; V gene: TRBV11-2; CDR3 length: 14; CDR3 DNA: TGTGCCAGCAGCCCCTCCGGTGGACCCCAGGGCCAGTACTTC; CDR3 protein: CASSPSGGPQGQYF
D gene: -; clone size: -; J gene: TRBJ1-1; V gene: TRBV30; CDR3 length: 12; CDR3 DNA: TGTGCCTGGACCCCGGGAACCACTGAAGCTTTCTTT; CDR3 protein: CAWTPGTTEAFF
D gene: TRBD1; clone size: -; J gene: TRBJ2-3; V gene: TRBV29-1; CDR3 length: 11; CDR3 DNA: TGCAGCGGGGACCACAGGGGCACGCAGTATTTT; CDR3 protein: CSGDHRGTQYF
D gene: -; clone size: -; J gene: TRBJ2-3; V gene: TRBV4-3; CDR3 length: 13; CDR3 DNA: TGCGCCAGCAGCCAAGATTTCGGCGATACGCAGTATTTT; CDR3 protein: CASSQDFGDTQYF
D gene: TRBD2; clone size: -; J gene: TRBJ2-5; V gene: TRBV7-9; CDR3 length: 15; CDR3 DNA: TGTGCCAGCAGCTTTGGACTAGCGGTTCAAGAGACCCAGTACTTC; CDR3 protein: CASSFGLAVQETQYF
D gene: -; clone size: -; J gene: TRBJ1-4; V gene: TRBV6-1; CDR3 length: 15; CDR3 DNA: TGTGCCAGCAGCGCCTCGACAGATGTCCATGAAAAACTGTTTTTT; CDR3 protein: CASSASTDVHEKLFF
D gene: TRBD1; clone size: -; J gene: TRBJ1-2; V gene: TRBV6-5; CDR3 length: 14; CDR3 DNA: TGTGCCAGCAGTCCAGGGGGCTTGGGATATGGCTACACCTTC; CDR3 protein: CASSPGGLGYGYTF
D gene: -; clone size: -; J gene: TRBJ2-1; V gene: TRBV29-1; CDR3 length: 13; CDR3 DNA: TGCAGCGTTGAGACGGCAGGATACAATGAGCAGTTCTTC; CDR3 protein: CSVETAGYNEQFF
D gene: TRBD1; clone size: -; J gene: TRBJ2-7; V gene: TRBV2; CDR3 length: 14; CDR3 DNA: TGTGCCAGCAGTCGCAGGGGGCGAACCTACGAGCAGTACTTC; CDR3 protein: CASSRRGRTYEQYF
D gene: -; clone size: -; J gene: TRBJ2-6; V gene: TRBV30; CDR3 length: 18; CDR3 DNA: TGTGCCTGGAGTTCCCGTCGGCACTTCAGCTCTGGGGCCAACGTCCTGACTTTC; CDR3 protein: CAWSSRRHFSSGANVLTF
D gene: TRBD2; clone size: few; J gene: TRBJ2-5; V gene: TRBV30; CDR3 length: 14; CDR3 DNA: TGTGCCTGGAGTCTTGCGGGGGTGAGGGAGACCCAGTACTTC; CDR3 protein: CAWSLAGVRETQYF
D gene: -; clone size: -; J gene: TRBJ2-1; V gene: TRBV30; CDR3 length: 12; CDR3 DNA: TGTGCCTGGAGTGCTGTCGCCTCCGAGCAGTTCTTC; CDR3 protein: CAWSAVASEQFF
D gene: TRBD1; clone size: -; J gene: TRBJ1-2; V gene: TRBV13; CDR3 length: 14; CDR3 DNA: TGTGCCAGCAGCTTGGGACAGGGAAGTCGAGGCTACACCTTC; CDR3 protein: CASSLGQGSRGYTF
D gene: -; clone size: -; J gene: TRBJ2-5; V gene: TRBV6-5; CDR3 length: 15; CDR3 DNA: TGTGCCAGCAGTTATGGAGGAGAATCCCAAGAGACCCAGTACTTC; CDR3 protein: CASSYGGESQETQYF
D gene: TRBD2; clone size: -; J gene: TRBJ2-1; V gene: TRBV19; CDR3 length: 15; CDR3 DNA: TGTGCCAGTAGTCCCCAGCGGGGGAGGGGAAGTGAGCAGTTCTTC; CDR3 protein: CASSPQRGRGSEQFF
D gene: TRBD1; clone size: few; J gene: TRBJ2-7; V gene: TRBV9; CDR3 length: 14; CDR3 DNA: TGTGCCAGCAGCCGCTCCGGGACAGGGGGGGAGCAGTACTTC; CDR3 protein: CASSRSGTGGEQYF
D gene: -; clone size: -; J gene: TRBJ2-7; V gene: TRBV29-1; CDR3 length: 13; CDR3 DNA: TGCAGCGTTGGTATCCGGGGTGGGTACGAGCAGTACTTC; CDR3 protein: CSVGIRGGYEQYF
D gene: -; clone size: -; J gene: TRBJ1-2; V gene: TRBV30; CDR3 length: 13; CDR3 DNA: TGTGCCTGGAGTGTAAAGGGAGACTATGGCTACACCTTC; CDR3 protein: CAWSVKGDYGYTF
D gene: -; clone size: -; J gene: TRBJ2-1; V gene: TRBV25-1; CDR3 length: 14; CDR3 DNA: TGTGCCAGCAGTGAATATGGGGGGGCTGGTGAGCAGTTCTTC; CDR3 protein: CASSEYGGAGEQFF
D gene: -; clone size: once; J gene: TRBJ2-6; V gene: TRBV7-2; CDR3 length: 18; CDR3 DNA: TGTGCCAGCAGCTTAGCAGGGGGAAGTCTTTTTGGGGCCAACGTCCTGACTTTC; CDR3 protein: CASSLAGGSLFGANVLTF
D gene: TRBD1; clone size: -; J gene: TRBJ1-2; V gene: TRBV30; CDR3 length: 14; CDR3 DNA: TGTGCCTGGAGACCCCAGGGGGCTAATTATGGCTACACCTTC; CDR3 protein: CAWRPQGANYGYTF
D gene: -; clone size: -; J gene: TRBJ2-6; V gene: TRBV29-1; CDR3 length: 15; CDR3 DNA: TGCAGCGCCGACAGTGCCCTGGGAGGGGCCAACGTCCTGACTTTC; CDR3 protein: CSADSALGGANVLTF
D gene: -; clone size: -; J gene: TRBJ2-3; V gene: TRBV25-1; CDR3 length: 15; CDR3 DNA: TGTGCCAGCAGTTCACAGGGAGGGATCACAGATACGCAGTATTTT; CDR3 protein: CASSSQGGITDTQYF